This T cell receptor (beta chain) was identified in a study of early T cells in non-severe SARS-CoV-2 infection. One entry per CDR3 protein results from TCRdb running MiXCR on the 5' RACE reads. Counted here are around 57,000 distinct CDR3 sequences, around 8% occurring once; the ten biggest clones make up approximately 9.8%. Trimming cost V 2 bases and J 2 bases, with 13 bases left between them. Germline V gene sequence: CDR1 SGHDT, CDR2 YYEEEE. The CDR3 length is 15 residues. This TCR derives from an adult who was a healthcare worker with PCR-confirmed SARS-CoV-2 infection or an uninfected control (not recorded which). The chain recombines TRBV5-6 with TRBJ1-2; tentative D call: TRBD1 (5 bases). What was sequenced was whole blood. CDR3 residues: CASSFLLRENYGYTF. The DNA of the CDR3 is TGTGCCAGCAGCTTTCTTCTCAGGGAGAACTATGGCTACACCTTC.